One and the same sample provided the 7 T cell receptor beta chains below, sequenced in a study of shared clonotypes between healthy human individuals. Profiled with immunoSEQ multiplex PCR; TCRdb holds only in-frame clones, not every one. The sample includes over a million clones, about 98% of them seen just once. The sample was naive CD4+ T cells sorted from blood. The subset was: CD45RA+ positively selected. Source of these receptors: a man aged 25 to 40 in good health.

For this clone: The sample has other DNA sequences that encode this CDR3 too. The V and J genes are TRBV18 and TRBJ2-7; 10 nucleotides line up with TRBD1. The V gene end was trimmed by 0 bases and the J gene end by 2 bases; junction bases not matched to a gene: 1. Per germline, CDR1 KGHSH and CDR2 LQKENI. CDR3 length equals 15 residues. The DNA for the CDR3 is TGTGCCAGCTCACCACCGGGACAGGGGACCTACGAGCAGTACTTC. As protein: CASSPPGQGTYEQYF. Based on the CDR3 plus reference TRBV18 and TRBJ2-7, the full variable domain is NAGVMQNPRHLVRRRGQEARLRCSPMKGHSHVYWYRQLPEEGLKFMVYLQKENIIDESGMPKERFSAEFPKEGPSILRIQQVVRGDSAAYFCASSPPGQGTYEQYFGPGTRLTVT.

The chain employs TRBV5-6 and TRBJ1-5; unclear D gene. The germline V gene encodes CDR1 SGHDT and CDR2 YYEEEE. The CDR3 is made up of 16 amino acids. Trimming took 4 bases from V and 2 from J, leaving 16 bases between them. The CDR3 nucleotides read TGTGCCAGCAGCCCAAGAGGGAGAGGAGGCAATCAGCCCCAGCATTTT. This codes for CASSPRGRGGNQPQHF.

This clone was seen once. The CDR3: CASSKLGGSGNTIYF. The CDR3 DNA reads TGTGCCAGCAGCAAATTAGGAGGCTCTGGAAACACCATATATTTT. This chain joins TRBV21-1 and TRBJ1-3. TRBV21-1 is noted as a pseudogene. This CDR3 has 15 amino acids.

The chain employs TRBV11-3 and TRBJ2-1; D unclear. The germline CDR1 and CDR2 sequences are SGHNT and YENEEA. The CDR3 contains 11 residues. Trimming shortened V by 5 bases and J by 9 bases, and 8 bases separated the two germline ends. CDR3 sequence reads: CASSRTSEQFF. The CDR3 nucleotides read TGTGCCAGCAGCCGAACTTCTGAGCAGTTCTTC.

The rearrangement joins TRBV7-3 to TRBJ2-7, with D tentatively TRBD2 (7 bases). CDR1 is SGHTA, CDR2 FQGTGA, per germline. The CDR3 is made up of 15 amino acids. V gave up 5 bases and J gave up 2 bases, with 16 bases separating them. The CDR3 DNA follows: TGTGCCAGCAGCCCGGGGGCTAGCGGCGCCTACGAGCAGTACTTC. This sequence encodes CASSPGASGAYEQYF.

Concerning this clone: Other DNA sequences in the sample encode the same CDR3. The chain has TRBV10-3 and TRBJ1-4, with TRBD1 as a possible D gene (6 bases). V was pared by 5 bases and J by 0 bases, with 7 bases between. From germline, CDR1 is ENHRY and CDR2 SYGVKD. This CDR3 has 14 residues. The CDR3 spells CAISRTATNEKLFF. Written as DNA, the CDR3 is TGTGCCATCAGTAGGACAGCAACTAATGAAAAACTGTTTTTT.

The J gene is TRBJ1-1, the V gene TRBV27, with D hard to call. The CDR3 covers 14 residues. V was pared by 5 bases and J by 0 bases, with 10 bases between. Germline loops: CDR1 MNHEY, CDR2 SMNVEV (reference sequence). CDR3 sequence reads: CASSRNWVNTEAFF. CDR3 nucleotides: TGTGCCAGCAGTCGAAACTGGGTGAACACTGAAGCTTTCTTT.